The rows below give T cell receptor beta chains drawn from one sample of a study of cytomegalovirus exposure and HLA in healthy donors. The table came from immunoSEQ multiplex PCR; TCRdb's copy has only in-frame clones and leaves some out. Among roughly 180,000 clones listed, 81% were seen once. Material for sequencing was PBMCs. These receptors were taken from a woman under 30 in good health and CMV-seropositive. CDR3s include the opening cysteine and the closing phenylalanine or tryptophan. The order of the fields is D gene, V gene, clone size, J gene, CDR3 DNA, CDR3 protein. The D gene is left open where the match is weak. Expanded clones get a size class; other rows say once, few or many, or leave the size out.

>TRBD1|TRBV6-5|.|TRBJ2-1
TGTGCCAGCAGTCGACAGGGACAGTACAATGAGCAGTTCTTC
CASSRQGQYNEQFF
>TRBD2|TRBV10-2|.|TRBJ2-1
TGCGCCAGCAGTGGGGAGCGGCTAGCGGGGGACAATGAGCAGTTCTTC
CASSGERLAGDNEQFF
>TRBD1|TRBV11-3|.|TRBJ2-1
TGTGCCAGCAGCTCCTCAGGGGGATCGTCCTACAATGAGCAGTTCTTC
CASSSSGGSSYNEQFF
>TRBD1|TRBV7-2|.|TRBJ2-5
TGTGCCAGCAGCTTGGGACGGACAGGGAGGAGAGAGACCCAGTACTTC
CASSLGRTGRRETQYF
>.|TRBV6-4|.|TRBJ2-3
TGTGCCAGCTCTCGAGGAGGGGGGGCCACAGATACGCAGTATTTT
CASSRGGGATDTQYF
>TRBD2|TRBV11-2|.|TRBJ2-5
TGTGCCAGCAGCCGAGCGGGGTGGGGCGAGACCCAGTACTTC
CASSRAGWGETQYF
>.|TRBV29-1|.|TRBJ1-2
TGCAGCCTCCCATGGAGGGATGGCTACACCTTC
CSLPWRDGYTF
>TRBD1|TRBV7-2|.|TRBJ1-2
TGTGCCAGCAGCTTAGCACAGGGGGCACGCTATGGCTACACCTTC
CASSLAQGARYGYTF
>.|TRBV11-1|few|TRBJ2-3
TGTGCCAGCAGTCTACTGGACCCGCGGGCGGGAGATACGCAGTATTTT
CASSLLDPRAGDTQYF
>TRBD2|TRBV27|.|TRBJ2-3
TGTGCCAGCAGCTGGAGTAGCGGGGGACGAACAGATACGCAGTATTTT
CASSWSSGGRTDTQYF
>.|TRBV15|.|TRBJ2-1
TGTGCCACCAGCAGGGGGGGTAGGGCAAGCTCCTACAATGAGCAGTTCTTC
CATSRGGRASSYNEQFF
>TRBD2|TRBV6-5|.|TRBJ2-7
TGTGCCAGCAGCCATAGCGGGGGGGCTTCCGAGCAGTACTTC
CASSHSGGASEQYF
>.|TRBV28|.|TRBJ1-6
TGTGCCAGCAGTTTCTTTGTAGGGGCACAGGATAATTCACCCCTCCACTTT
CASSFFVGAQDNSPLHF
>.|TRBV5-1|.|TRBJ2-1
TGCGCCAGCAGCGGCCTGGGGAGTGGTGAGCAGTTCTTC
CASSGLGSGEQFF
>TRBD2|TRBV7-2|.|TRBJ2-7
TGTGCCAGCAGCTTAGGTGGACTAGCGGGGGGGCCCTACGAGCAGTACTTC
CASSLGGLAGGPYEQYF
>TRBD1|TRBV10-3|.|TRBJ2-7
TGTGCCACCCTAGGTCCCGGGACAGGGACTGCCGAGCAGTACTTC
CATLGPGTGTAEQYF
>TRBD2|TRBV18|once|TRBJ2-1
TGTGCCAGCTCACCTCTAGCGGGGGGCGCTGACAATGAGCAGTTCTTC
CASSPLAGGADNEQFF
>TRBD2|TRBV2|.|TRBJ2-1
TGTGCCAGCTTGGCTAGCGGGGGCTCTACATACAATGAGCAGTTCTTC
CASLASGGSTYNEQFF
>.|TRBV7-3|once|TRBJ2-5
TGTGCCAGCAGCCTCAACGGAGGCCTAGAGACCCAGTACTTC
CASSLNGGLETQYF
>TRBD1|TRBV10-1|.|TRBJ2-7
TGCGCCAGCAGTGCAGGGGGCGTTTACGAGCAGTACTTC
CASSAGGVYEQYF
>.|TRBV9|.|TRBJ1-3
TGTGCCAGCAGCGTAGCGGGAGGAGGGTATGCTGGAAACACCATATATTTT
CASSVAGGGYAGNTIYF
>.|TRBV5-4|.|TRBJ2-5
TGTGCCAGCAGCTTTTACAGGGAGAAGCAGTACTTC
CASSFYREKQYF
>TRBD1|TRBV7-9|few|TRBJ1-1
TGTGCCAGCAGCTCCCCCCCGACAGGGCGAGGGACTGAAGCTTTCTTT
CASSSPPTGRGTEAFF
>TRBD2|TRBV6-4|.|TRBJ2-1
TGTGCCAGCAGGGAGCAAAGACTAGCGGGTGAGCAGTTCTTC
CASREQRLAGEQFF
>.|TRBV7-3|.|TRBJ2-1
TGTGCCAGCAGCTTATTTCAGGGGAATGAGCAGTTCTTC
CASSLFQGNEQFF
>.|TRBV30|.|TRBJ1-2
TGTGCCTGGAGTGCAGGGGTTACCTATGGCTACACCTTC
CAWSAGVTYGYTF
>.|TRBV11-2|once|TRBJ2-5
TGTGCCAGCAGCTCACCGACACAGTACCAAGAGACCCAGTACTTC
CASSSPTQYQETQYF
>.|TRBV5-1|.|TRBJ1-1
TGCGCCAGCAGCTTGGCCGGGGGACCCCAGGAAGCTTTCTTT
CASSLAGGPQEAFF
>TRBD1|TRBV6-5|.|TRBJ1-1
TGTGCCAGCAGGACAAGACAGGGGCTGAACACTGAAGCTTTCTTT
CASRTRQGLNTEAFF
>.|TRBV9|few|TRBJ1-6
TGTGCCAGCAGCCCCAGTGGCGGAAGAACTTATAATTCACCCCTCCACTTT
CASSPSGGRTYNSPLHF
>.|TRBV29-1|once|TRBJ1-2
TGCAGCGCGGCGACGGGGGTTTCAGTGTATGGCTACACCTTC
CSAATGVSVYGYTF
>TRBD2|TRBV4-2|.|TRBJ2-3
TGTGCCAGCAGCCAGGACATGACTAGCGGGGGCACAGATACGCAGTATTTT
CASSQDMTSGGTDTQYF
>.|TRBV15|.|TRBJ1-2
TGTGCCACCAGCAGAGATCTGGAGGGCGGCTACACCTTC
CATSRDLEGGYTF
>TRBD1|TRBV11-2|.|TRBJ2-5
TGTGCCAGCAGCTATCGGGACAGGGGGCGAGAGACCCAGTACTTC
CASSYRDRGRETQYF
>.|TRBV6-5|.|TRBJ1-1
TGTGCCAGCGGAAGGGGGGGCTCCATTGAAGCTTTCTTT
CASGRGGSIEAFF
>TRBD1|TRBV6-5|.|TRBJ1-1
TGTGCCAGCAGTCCCCTAACAGGGGCGGACACTGAAGCTTTCTTT
CASSPLTGADTEAFF
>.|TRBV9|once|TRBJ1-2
TGTGCCAGCAGCCCCCACGCTACGGGGACACCTTTACGCTACACCTTC
CASSPHATGTPLRYTF
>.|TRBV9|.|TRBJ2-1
TGTGCCAGCAGCGTAGGGCATGGACGAGGGCAATACAACAATGAGCAGTTCTTC
CASSVGHGRGQYNNEQFF
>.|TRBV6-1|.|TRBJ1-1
TGTGCCAGCAGTGAAGGGGGCTCCGGGATCGACAGGCTTTCTTTCTTT
CASSEGGSGIDRLSFF
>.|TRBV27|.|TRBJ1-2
TGTGCCAGCAGTTTTCGCGTTGGCTATGGCTACACCTTC
CASSFRVGYGYTF
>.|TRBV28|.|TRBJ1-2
TGTGCCAGCAGTCCCCGAGACTATGGCTACACCTTC
CASSPRDYGYTF
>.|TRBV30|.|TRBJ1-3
TGTGCCTGGACCCGGGCCTCGGGGGGGTCTGGAAACACCATATATTTT
CAWTRASGGSGNTIYF
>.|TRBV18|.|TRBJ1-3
TGTGCCAGCTCACCACGAAGGCGGGGAGGGAGAAGAAACACCATATATTTT
CASSPRRRGGRRNTIYF
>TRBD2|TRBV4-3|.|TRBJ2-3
TGCGCCAGCAGCCAAGACCGGGGGGGCGGTCCAGATACGCAGTATTTT
CASSQDRGGGPDTQYF
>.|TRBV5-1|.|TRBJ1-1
TGCGCCAGCAGCTTGATAACGCCACTATTGAACACTGAAGCTTTCTTT
CASSLITPLLNTEAFF
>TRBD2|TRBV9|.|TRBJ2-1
TGTGCCAGCAGCGTAGGGACGGGAGGGATGGATGAGCAGTTCTTC
CASSVGTGGMDEQFF
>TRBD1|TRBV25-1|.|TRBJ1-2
TGTGCCAGCAGGACCCAGACAGGGAATGGCTACACCTTC
CASRTQTGNGYTF
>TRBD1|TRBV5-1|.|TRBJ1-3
TGCGCCAGCAGTTTCGACAGGGGGCATGGAAACACCATATATTTT
CASSFDRGHGNTIYF
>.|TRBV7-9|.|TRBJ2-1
TGTGCCAGCAGCCAACGGAATGAGCAGTTCTTC
CASSQRNEQFF
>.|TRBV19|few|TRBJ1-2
TGTGCCAGTAACGGTCCGACCAGGGGCTATGGCTACACCTTC
CASNGPTRGYGYTF
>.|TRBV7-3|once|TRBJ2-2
TGTGCCAGCAGCTTCGGGTTCGACACCGGGGAGCTGTTTTTT
CASSFGFDTGELFF
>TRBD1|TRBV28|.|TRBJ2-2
TGTGCCAGCAGTTCGCAGGGGGCGCGTACCGGGGAGCTGTTTTTT
CASSSQGARTGELFF
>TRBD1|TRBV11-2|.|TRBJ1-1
TGTGCCAGCAGCTCACCCACAGGGGTAAACACTGAAGCTTTCTTT
CASSSPTGVNTEAFF
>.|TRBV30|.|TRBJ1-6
TGTGCCTGGACCCAGGGCGGGATTTCCTATAATTCACCCCTCCACTTT
CAWTQGGISYNSPLHF
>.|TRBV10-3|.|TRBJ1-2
TGTGCCATCATGGACAGCCAGGATGGCTACACCTTC
CAIMDSQDGYTF
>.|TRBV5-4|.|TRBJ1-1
TGTGCCAGCAGCTTAAGGGTGGGGAGAGGGAACACTGAAGCTTTCTTT
CASSLRVGRGNTEAFF
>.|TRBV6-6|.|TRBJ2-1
TGTGCCAGCAGTTACTCGAGTCCAGGAATTGAGCAGTTCTTC
CASSYSSPGIEQFF